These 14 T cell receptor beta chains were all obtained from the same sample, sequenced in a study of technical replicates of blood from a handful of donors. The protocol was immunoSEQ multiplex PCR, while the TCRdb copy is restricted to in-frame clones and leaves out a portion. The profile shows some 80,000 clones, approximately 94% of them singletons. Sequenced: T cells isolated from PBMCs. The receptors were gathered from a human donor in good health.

This CDR3 reads CAISAPGLAENNEQFF. CDR3 sequence (DNA): TGTGCCATCAGCGCTCCGGGACTAGCGGAGAACAATGAGCAGTTCTTC. The rearrangement links TRBV10-3 to TRBJ2-1; 11 bases fit TRBD2. V shed 6 bases and J 5 bases; nucleotides not matched to a gene: 9. Germline CDR1 reads ENHRY; CDR2 reads SYGVKD. This CDR3 contains 16 residues.

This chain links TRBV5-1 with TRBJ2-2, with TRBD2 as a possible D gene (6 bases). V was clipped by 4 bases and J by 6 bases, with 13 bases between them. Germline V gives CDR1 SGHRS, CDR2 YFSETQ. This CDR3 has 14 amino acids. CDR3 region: CASSDKTRSGELFF. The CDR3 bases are TGCGCCAGCAGCGATAAGACTAGGTCCGGGGAGCTGTTTTTT.

CDR3 sequence (DNA): TGTGCCAGCAGCCGGGACAGCTTCGAAAAACTGTTTTTT. Residues: CASSRDSFEKLFF. The chain has TRBV7-6 and TRBJ1-4, with TRBD1 matching 7 bases. Germline assignment: CDR1 SGHVS and CDR2 FNYEAQ. The CDR3 has 13 amino acids. V shed 5 bases and J 8 bases; nucleotides not matched to a gene: 5.

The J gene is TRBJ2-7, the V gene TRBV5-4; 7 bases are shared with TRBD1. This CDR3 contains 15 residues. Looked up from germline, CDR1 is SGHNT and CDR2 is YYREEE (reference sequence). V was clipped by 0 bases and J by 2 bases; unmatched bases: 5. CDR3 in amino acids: CASSLGGGRTYEQYF. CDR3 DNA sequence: TGTGCCAGCAGCTTGGGAGGGGGCCGTACCTACGAGCAGTACTTC.

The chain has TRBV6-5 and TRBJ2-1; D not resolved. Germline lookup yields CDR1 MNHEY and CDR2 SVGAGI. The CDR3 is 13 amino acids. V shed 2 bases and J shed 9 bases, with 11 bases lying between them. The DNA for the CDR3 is TGTGCCAGCAGTTACGGGCCCCTGGGTGAGCAGTTCTTC. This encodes CASSYGPLGEQFF.

The CDR3 coding sequence is TGCGCCAGCAGCCCAGGTGGCCCAGAGACCCAGTACTTC. This translates into CASSPGGPETQYF. This rearrangement joins TRBV5-1 to TRBJ2-5, with D uncertain. Germline CDR1 is SGHRS and CDR2 is YFSETQ. Trimming removed 4 bases from V and 4 bases from J, with 11 bases in between. This CDR3 is 13 amino acids long.

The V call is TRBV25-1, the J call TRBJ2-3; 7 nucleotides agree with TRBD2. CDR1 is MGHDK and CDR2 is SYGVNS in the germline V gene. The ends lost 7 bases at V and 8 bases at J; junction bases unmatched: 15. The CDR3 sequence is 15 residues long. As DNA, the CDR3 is TGTGCCAGCACCATGGGACGGGAGGACGATGTTACGCAGTATTTT. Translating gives CASTMGREDDVTQYF.

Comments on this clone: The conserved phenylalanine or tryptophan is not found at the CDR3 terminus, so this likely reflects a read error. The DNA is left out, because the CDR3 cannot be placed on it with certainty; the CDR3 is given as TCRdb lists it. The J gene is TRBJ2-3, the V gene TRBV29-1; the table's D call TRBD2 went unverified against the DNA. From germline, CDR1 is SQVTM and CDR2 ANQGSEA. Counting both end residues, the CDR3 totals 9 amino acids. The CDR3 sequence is CSLSENPTL.

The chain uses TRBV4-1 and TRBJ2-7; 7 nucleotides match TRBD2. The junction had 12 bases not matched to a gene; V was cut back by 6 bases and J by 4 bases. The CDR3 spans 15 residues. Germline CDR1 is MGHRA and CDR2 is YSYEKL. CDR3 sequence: CASSRARTSLYEQYF. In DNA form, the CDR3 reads TGCGCCAGCAGTCGCGCCAGGACTAGTTTGTACGAGCAGTACTTC.

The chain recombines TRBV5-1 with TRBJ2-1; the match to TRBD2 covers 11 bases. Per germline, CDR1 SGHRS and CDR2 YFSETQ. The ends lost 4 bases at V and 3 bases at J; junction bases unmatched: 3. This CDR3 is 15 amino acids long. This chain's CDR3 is CASSLSGRDYNEQFF. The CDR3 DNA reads TGCGCCAGCAGCCTTAGCGGGAGGGACTACAATGAGCAGTTCTTC. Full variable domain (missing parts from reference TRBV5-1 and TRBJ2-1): KAGVTQTPRYLIKTRGQQVTLSCSPISGHRSVSWYQQTPGQGLQFLFEYFSETQRNKGNFPGRFSGRQFSNSRSEMNVSTLELGDSALYLCASSLSGRDYNEQFFGPGTRLTVL.

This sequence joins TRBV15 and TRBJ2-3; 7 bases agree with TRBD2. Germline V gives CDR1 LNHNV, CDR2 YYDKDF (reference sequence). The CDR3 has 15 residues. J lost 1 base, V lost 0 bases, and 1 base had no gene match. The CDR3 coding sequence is TGTGCCACCAGCAGAGATGGGGGGGGCACAGATACGCAGTATTTT. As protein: CATSRDGGGTDTQYF.

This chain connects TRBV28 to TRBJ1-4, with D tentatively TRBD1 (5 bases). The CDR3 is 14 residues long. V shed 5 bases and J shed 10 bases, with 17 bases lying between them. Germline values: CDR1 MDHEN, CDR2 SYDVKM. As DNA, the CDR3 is TGTGCCAGCAGTCCACCAGGTCTAGGGGTAAAACTGTTTTTT. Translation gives CASSPPGLGVKLFF.

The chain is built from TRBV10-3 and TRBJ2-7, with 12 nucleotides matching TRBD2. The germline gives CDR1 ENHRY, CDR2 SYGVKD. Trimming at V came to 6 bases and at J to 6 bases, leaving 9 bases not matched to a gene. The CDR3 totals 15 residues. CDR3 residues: CAISARLAGEGEQYF. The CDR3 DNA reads TGTGCCATCAGCGCCCGACTAGCGGGAGAGGGCGAGCAGTACTTC.

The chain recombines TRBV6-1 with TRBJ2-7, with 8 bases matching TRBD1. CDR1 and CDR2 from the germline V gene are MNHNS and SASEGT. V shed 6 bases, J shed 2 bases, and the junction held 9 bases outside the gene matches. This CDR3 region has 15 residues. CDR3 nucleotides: TGTGCCAGCAGGGATGGACAGGGAAAGGCCTACGAGCAGTACTTC. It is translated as CASRDGQGKAYEQYF.